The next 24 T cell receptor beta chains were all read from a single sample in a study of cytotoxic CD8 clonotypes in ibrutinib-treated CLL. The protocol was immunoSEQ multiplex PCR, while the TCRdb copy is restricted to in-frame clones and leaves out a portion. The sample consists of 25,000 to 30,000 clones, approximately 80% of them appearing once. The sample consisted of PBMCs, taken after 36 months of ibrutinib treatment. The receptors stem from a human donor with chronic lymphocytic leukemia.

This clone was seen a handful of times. The CDR3 reads CASSIGEGQPQHF. The CDR3 DNA sequence: TGTGCCAGTAGCATCGGTGAGGGTCAGCCCCAGCATTTT. The V and J genes are TRBV19 and TRBJ1-5; D is unclear. CDR1 and CDR2 (germline): LNHDA, SQIVND (reference sequence). The CDR3 is 13 amino acids. Trimming took 6 bases from V and 6 from J, leaving 12 bases between them.

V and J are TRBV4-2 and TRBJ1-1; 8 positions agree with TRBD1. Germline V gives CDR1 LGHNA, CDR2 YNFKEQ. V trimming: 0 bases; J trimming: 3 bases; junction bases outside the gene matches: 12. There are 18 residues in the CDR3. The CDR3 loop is CASSQEARGPPFYTEAFF. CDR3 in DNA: TGTGCCAGCAGCCAAGAGGCCAGGGGGCCACCTTTCTACACTGAAGCTTTCTTT.

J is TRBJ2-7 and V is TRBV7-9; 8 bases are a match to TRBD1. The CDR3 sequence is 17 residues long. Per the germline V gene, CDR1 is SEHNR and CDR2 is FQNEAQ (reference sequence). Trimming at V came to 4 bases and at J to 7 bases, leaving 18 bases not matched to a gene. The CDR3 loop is CASSSPKSSTGGKEQYF. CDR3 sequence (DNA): TGTGCCAGCAGCTCCCCAAAGTCCTCCACAGGGGGAAAGGAGCAGTACTTC.

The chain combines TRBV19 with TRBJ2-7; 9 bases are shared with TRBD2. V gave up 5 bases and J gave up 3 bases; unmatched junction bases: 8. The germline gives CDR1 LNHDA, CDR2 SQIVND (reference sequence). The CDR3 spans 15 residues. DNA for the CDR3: TGTGCCAGTAGTCCCCAGACTAGCGGAATCTACGAGCAGTACTTC. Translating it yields CASSPQTSGIYEQYF. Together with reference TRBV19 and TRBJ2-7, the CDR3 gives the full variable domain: DGGITQSPKYLFRKEGQNVTLSCEQNLNHDAMYWYRQDPGQGLRLIYYSQIVNDFQKGDIAEGYSVSREKKESFPLTVTSAQKNPTAFYLCASSPQTSGIYEQYFGPGTRLTVT.

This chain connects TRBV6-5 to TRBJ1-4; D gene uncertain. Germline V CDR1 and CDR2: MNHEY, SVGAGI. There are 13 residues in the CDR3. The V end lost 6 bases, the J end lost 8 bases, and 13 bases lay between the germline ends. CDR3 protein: CASRWVSGEKLFF. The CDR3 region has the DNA TGTGCCAGCAGATGGGTCAGTGGAGAAAAACTGTTTTTT.

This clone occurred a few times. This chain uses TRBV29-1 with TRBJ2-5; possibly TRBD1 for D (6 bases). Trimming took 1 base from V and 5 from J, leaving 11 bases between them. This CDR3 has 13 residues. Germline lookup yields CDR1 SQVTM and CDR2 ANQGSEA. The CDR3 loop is CSVEGGPGETQYF. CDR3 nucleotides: TGCAGCGTTGAAGGGGGGCCCGGGGAGACCCAGTACTTC. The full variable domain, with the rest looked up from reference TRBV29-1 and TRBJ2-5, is SAVISQKPSRDICQRGTSLTIQCQVDSQVTMMFWYRQQPGQSLTLIATANQGSEATYESGFVIDKFPISRPNLTFSTLTVSNMSPEDSSIYLCSVEGGPGETQYFGPGTRLLVL.

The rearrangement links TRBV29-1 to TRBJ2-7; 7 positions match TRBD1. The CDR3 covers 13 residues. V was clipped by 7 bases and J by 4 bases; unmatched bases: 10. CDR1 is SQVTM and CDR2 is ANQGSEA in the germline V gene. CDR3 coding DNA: TGCAGCGCTCAAAGTGGCAGGGGGTACGAGCAGTACTTC. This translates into CSAQSGRGYEQYF.

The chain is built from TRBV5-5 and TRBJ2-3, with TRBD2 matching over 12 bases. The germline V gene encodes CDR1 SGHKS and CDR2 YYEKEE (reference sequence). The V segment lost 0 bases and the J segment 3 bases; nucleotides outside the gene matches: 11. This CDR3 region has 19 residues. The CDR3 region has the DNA TGTGCCAGCAGCTTGGGACTAGCGGGGGAAACCTATCGAACAGATACGCAGTATTTT. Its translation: CASSLGLAGETYRTDTQYF.

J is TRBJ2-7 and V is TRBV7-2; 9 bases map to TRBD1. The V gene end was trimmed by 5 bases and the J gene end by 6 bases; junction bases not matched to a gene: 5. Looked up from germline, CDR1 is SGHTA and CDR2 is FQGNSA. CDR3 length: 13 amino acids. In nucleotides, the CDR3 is TGTGCCAGCAGCGAACAGGGGGCGGGCGAGCAGTACTTC. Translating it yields CASSEQGAGEQYF.

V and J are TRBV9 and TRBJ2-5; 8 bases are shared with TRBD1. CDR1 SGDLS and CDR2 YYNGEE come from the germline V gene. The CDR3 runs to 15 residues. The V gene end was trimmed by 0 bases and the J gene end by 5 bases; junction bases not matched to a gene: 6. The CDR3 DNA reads TGTGCCAGCAGCGTAGGTCAGGGGGCTAGGGAGACCCAGTACTTC. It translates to CASSVGQGARETQYF.

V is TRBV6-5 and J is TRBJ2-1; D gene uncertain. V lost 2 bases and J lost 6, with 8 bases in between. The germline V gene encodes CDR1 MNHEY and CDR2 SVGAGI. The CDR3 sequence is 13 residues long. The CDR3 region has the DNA TGTGCCAGCAGTTACCTTGGTCCCAATGAGCAGTTCTTC. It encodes CASSYLGPNEQFF.

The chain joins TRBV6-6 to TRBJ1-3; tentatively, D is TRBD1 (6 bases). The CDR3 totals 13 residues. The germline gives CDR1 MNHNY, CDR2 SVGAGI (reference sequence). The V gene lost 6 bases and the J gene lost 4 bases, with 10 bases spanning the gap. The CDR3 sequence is CASSWTVGNTIYF. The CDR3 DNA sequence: TGTGCCAGCAGCTGGACAGTCGGAAACACCATATATTTT.

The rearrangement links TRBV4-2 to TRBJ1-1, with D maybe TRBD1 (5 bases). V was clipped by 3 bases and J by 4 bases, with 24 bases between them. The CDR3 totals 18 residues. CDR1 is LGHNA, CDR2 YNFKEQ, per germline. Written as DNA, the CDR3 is TGTGCCAGCAGCCAGGGCCGACAGCTCCTCGGATTGGGCACTGAAGCTTTCTTT. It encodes CASSQGRQLLGLGTEAFF.

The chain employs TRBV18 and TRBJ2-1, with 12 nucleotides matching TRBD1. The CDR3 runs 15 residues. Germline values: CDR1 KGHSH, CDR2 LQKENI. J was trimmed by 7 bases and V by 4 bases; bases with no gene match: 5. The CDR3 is CASSRGTGGENEQFF. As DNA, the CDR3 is TGTGCCAGCTCACGAGGGACAGGGGGCGAAAATGAGCAGTTCTTC.

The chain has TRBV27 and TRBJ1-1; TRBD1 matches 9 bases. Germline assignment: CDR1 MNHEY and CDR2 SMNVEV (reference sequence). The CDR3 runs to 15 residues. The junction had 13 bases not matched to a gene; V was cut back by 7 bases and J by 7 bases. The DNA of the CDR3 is TGTGCCAGCACTACCCGCGGGACAGGGACTGATGAAGCTTTCTTT. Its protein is CASTTRGTGTDEAFF.

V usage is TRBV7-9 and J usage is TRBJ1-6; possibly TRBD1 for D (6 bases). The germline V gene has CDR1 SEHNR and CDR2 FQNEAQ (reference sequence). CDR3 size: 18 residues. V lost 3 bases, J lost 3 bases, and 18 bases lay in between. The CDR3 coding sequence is TGTGCCAGCAGCTTCGGACCGGTACAGGGTTACTATAATTCACCCCTCCACTTT. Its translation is CASSFGPVQGYYNSPLHF.

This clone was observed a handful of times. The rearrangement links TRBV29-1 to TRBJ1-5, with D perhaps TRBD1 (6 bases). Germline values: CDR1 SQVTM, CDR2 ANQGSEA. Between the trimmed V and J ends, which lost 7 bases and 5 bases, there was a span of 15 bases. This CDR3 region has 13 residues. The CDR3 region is CSAGSGEHQPQHF. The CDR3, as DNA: TGCAGCGCCGGGTCAGGGGAGCATCAGCCCCAGCATTTT. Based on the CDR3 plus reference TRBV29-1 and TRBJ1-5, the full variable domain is SAVISQKPSRDICQRGTSLTIQCQVDSQVTMMFWYRQQPGQSLTLIATANQGSEATYESGFVIDKFPISRPNLTFSTLTVSNMSPEDSSIYLCSAGSGEHQPQHFGDGTRLSIL.

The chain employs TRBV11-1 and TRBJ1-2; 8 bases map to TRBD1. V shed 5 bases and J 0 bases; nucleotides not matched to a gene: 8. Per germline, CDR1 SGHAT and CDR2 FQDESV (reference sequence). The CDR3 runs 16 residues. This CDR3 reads CASSPLGQEANYGYTF. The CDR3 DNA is TGTGCCAGCAGCCCGCTGGGACAGGAGGCTAACTATGGCTACACCTTC.

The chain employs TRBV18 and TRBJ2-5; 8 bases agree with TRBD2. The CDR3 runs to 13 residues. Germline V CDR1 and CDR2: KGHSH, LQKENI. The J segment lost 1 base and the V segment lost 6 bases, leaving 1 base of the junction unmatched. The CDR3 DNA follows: TGTGCCAGCTCCGGGGGGGCCCAAGAGACCCAGTACTTC. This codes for CASSGGAQETQYF.

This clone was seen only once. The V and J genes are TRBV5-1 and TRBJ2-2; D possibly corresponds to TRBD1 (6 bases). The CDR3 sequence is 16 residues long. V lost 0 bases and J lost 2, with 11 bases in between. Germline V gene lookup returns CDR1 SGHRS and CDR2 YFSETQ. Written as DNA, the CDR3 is TGCGCCAGCAGCTTGGGACAGGCCCCTAACACCGGGGAGCTGTTTTTT. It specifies CASSLGQAPNTGELFF.

CDR3 in DNA: TGCGCCAGCAGCCAAGATACGGCCGGGGATGAAAAACTGTTTTTT. It is translated as CASSQDTAGDEKLFF. J is TRBJ1-4 and V is TRBV4-3; D unresolved. The germline CDR1 and CDR2 sequences are LGHNA and YSLEER. The CDR3 is 15 amino acids. V was cut by 0 bases and J by 6 bases, with 11 bases left in between.

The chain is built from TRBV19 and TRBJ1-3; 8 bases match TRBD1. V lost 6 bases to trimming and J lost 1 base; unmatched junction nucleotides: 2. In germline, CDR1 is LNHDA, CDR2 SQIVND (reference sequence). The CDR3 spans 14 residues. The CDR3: CASSRQGSGNTIYF. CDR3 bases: TGTGCCAGTAGCCGACAGGGGTCTGGAAACACCATATATTTT. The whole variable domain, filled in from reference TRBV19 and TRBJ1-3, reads DGGITQSPKYLFRKEGQNVTLSCEQNLNHDAMYWYRQDPGQGLRLIYYSQIVNDFQKGDIAEGYSVSREKKESFPLTVTSAQKNPTAFYLCASSRQGSGNTIYFGEGSWLTVV.

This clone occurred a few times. The CDR3: CASSQVGGAEAFF. CDR3 nucleotides: TGTGCCAGCAGTCAGGTGGGTGGCGCTGAAGCTTTCTTT. This chain connects TRBV6-5 to TRBJ1-1; D gene unclear. Between the trimmed V and J ends, which lost 5 bases and 6 bases, there was a span of 13 bases. The germline V gene has CDR1 MNHEY and CDR2 SVGAGI. This CDR3 is 13 amino acids long.

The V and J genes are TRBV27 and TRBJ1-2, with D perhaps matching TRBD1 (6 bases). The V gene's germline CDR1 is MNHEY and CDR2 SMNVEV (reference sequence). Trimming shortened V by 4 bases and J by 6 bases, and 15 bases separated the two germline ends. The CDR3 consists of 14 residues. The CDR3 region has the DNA TGTGCCAGCAGTTCCCGAGGGGGGGGCGATGGCTACACCTTC. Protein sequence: CASSSRGGGDGYTF.